This TCR beta chain was captured in a study of blood T cell repertoires in COVID-19. In regard to this clone: Other DNA sequences from this sample encode an identical CDR3 as well.

TCRdb keeps only in-frame clones here, not all; method: immunoSEQ multiplex PCR. The data hold a few hundred thousand clones, with about 90% observed a single time. Sample: peripheral blood. This TCR was sampled from a man aged 18 to 29 who had recovered from COVID-19.

Written as DNA, the CDR3 is TGTGCCAGCAGCCCGGGGACAGGCAGCAATCAGCCCCAGCATTTT. This codes for CASSPGTGSNQPQHF. The rearrangement uses TRBV7-8 and TRBJ1-5, with 8 bases that match TRBD1. The CDR3 spans 15 residues. Germline CDR1 reads SGHVS; CDR2 reads FQNEAQ. J was trimmed by 1 base and V by 5 bases; bases with no gene match: 4.